A selection of T cell receptor beta chains follows, all from one sample in a study of blood T cell repertoires in COVID-19. Sequencing was performed with immunoSEQ multiplex PCR; in TCRdb, only in-frame clones are kept and a portion is missing. The repertoire holds about 140,000 clones, with 88% as singletons. The sequencing input was peripheral blood. The receptor set was obtained from a man between 60 and 75 years old with active or convalescent COVID-19. Each CDR3 is given with its conserved first and last residue. The D gene is left open where the match is weak. Expanded clones get a size class; other rows say once, few or many, or leave the size out.

j_gene	d_gene	v_gene	abundance	CDR3nt	CDR3aa
TRBJ2-2	TRBD1	TRBV7-9	NA	TGTGCCAGCAGCCGAGGACAGGGGGCTAGTTGGTACACCGGGGAGCTGTTTTTT	CASSRGQGASWYTGELFF
TRBJ2-2	NA	TRBV5-1	NA	TGCGCCAGCAGCACAGGCGGTTTCGATTCCGGGGAGCTGTTTTTT	CASSTGGFDSGELFF
TRBJ2-7	TRBD1	TRBV7-2	once	TGTGCCAGCAGCATCCCCGGGACAGGGACAACCTACGAGCAGTACTTC	CASSIPGTGTTYEQYF
TRBJ2-7	TRBD2	TRBV7-3	medium-sized	TGTGCCAGCAGCTTAAGCGGGAGCTATACCGAGCAGTACTTC	CASSLSGSYTEQYF
TRBJ2-3	NA	TRBV5-1	NA	TGCGCCAGCAGCTTGGAGCGATTCCGCACAGATACGCAGTATTTT	CASSLERFRTDTQYF
TRBJ1-2	NA	TRBV7-9	NA	TGTGCCAGCAGCCCAGTGGCCAAGAAGGGCTACACCTTC	CASSPVAKKGYTF
TRBJ1-4	NA	TRBV6-6	few	TGTGCCAGCAGTCGATTCCCCGAATCGACAAATGAAAAACTGTTTTTT	CASSRFPESTNEKLFF
TRBJ2-5	TRBD1	TRBV5-6	NA	TGTGCCAGCAGCTTGACAGGGGACCCGGAGACCCAGTACTTC	CASSLTGDPETQYF
TRBJ2-2	TRBD1	TRBV6-5	NA	TGTGCCACCCAACGGGACAGTATGAACACCGGGGAGCTGTTTTTT	CATQRDSMNTGELFF
TRBJ2-7	TRBD1	TRBV6-5	NA	TGTGCCAGCAGTTACCGGGACAGGGAAACCTACGAGCAGTACTTC	CASSYRDRETYEQYF
TRBJ1-3	NA	TRBV7-6	NA	TGTGCCAGCAGCTTAGCCAGGGCCCCTGGAAACACCATATATTTT	CASSLARAPGNTIYF
TRBJ1-6	NA	TRBV12-3/TRBV12-4	NA	TGTGCCAGCAGTCAAGACAGAAATTCACCCCTCCACTTT	CASSQDRNSPLHF
TRBJ2-1	NA	TRBV6-5	NA	TGTGCCAGCACCTCCGGACTAACTAACAATGAGCAGTTCTTC	CASTSGLTNNEQFF
TRBJ2-6	NA	TRBV30	NA	TGTGCCTGGAGTAACCCTGGACAGAGAACTCCTTTAGGAGGGGCCAACGTCCTGACTTTC	CAWSNPGQRTPLGGANVLTF
TRBJ1-1	NA	TRBV7-8	NA	TGTGCCAGCAGCTTATATCAGGGGTCCAAGAACACTGAAGCTTTCTTT	CASSLYQGSKNTEAFF
TRBJ2-2	NA	TRBV9	NA	TGTGCCAGCAGCGTAGGCCCAGGGGAAAACACCGGGGAGCTGTTTTTT	CASSVGPGENTGELFF
TRBJ1-3	NA	TRBV9	NA	TGTGCCAGCAGCGAACAGGTGGCTGGAAACACCATATATTTT	CASSEQVAGNTIYF
TRBJ2-7	NA	TRBV27	NA	TGTGCCAGCGGGTACCGAGCCGGGAGAGAGCAGTACTTC	CASGYRAGREQYF
TRBJ1-1	TRBD1	TRBV25-1	NA	TGTGCCAGTAAAGAGACAGGGTTGAACACTGAAGCTTTCTTT	CASKETGLNTEAFF
TRBJ2-1	TRBD2	TRBV3-1/TRBV3-2	NA	TGTGCCAGCGGTGGACTAGCGGGAGCCGGTGAGCAGTTCTTC	CASGGLAGAGEQFF
TRBJ2-7	TRBD2	TRBV5-1	NA	TGCGCCAGCAGCTTGTTGGGACTAGCTTCTCGAGAGCAGTACTTC	CASSLLGLASREQYF
TRBJ1-5	TRBD1	TRBV7-2	NA	TGTGCCAGCAGCTCATCAGGGGGTAATCAGCCCCAGCATTTT	CASSSSGGNQPQHF
TRBJ2-7	NA	TRBV19	NA	TGTGCCAGTAGTAACGTTGGGAGTGTGATCTACGAGCAGTACTTC	CASSNVGSVIYEQYF
TRBJ1-3	NA	TRBV18	NA	TGTGCCAGCTCACCATTACAGGCCCACTCTGGAAACACCATATATTTT	CASSPLQAHSGNTIYF
TRBJ2-1	TRBD2	TRBV7-3	NA	TGTGCCAGCAGCTTATCGGGGGGAGGGAGGAATGAGCAGTTCTTC	CASSLSGGGRNEQFF
TRBJ2-7	NA	TRBV21-1	NA	TGTGCCAGCAGCTGGCGACAGGGGGCGAACGAGCAGTACTTC	CASSWRQGANEQYF
TRBJ1-2	NA	TRBV10-3	NA	TGTGCCATCAGTGAAGGTTCCCAGGGGCTGGTCGAAGGCTACACCTTC	CAISEGSQGLVEGYTF
TRBJ2-7	NA	TRBV5-8	NA	TGTGCCAGCAGAAACGGTTTCTCCTACGAGCAGTACTTC	CASRNGFSYEQYF
TRBJ2-1	NA	TRBV7-9	NA	TGTGCCAGCAGCAGCGGCTACTACAATGAGCAGTTCTTC	CASSSGYYNEQFF
TRBJ1-1	TRBD1	TRBV20-1	NA	TGCAGTGCAGGGACAGGGCCTGAAGCTTTCTTT	CSAGTGPEAFF
TRBJ1-4	TRBD1	TRBV19	NA	TGTGCCAGTAGTCCGGGACAGGGAAGGACTAATGAAAAACTGTTTTTT	CASSPGQGRTNEKLFF
TRBJ1-3	NA	TRBV5-1	NA	TGCGCCAGCAGCTATGACTACTCTGGAAACACCATATATTTT	CASSYDYSGNTIYF
TRBJ2-5	TRBD1	TRBV9	NA	TGTGCCAGCAGCCCGACAGGGGTGTTAGGGGAGACCCAGTACTTC	CASSPTGVLGETQYF
TRBJ2-7	NA	TRBV3-1/TRBV3-2	NA	TGTGCCAGCAGCCGGACGGGGGGCATCCTCTACGAGCAGTACTTC	CASSRTGGILYEQYF
TRBJ2-5	TRBD2	TRBV29-1	once	TGCAGCGTTACTAGCGATCTAGAGACCCAGTACTTC	CSVTSDLETQYF
TRBJ2-7	TRBD2	TRBV5-4	NA	TGTGCCAGCAGCTTGTACCCTCTACGGGAGGGCCCCTACGAGCAGTACTTC	CASSLYPLREGPYEQYF
TRBJ2-3	NA	TRBV5-8	NA	TGTGCCAGCAGCCGCGCACAGGGACGAAAGGACACAGATACGCAGTATTTT	CASSRAQGRKDTDTQYF
TRBJ1-1	NA	TRBV19	NA	TGTGCCAGTAGGGACAGTCTCTTGAACACTGAAGCTTTCTTT	CASRDSLLNTEAFF
TRBJ2-7	NA	TRBV7-8	NA	TGTGCCAGCAGCTTCGGGGAGGTCTACGAGCAGTACTTC	CASSFGEVYEQYF
TRBJ2-1	NA	TRBV28	NA	TGTGCCAGCAGTTTAGGAGGGAAGCACAATGAGCAGTTCTTC	CASSLGGKHNEQFF
TRBJ2-5	NA	TRBV25-1	NA	TGTGCCAGCAGTGGGCGGGTCCAAGAGACCCAGTACTTC	CASSGRVQETQYF
TRBJ1-6	TRBD1	TRBV7-8	NA	TGTGCCAGCAGCTTAGACAGGGGGAAATATTCACCCCTCCACTTT	CASSLDRGKYSPLHF
TRBJ2-1	NA	TRBV28	NA	TGTGCCAGCAGTCCCCTTAGGCCAGGCAATGAGCAGTTCTTC	CASSPLRPGNEQFF
TRBJ2-3	NA	TRBV29-1	NA	TGCCTAGGGGGTAGCACAGATACGCAGTATTTT	CLGGSTDTQYF
TRBJ2-3	NA	TRBV27	NA	TGTGCCAGCAGTTACGGAGCGGGTAGCACAGATACGCAGTATTTT	CASSYGAGSTDTQYF
TRBJ2-7	NA	TRBV28	NA	TGTGCCAGCAGTTTCTCAGGGGCCGAGCAGTACTTC	CASSFSGAEQYF
TRBJ2-1	NA	TRBV28	NA	TGTGCCAGCAGTTCCTTTCATCGCGGGGCGTCAAGTGAGCAGTTCTTC	CASSSFHRGASSEQFF
TRBJ2-3	NA	TRBV6-1	NA	TGTGCCAGCAGTGAAACCGCAGGGGGGACAGATACGCAGTATTTT	CASSETAGGTDTQYF
TRBJ1-4	NA	TRBV9	NA	TGTGCCAGCAGCGTAGGGGGGGTTCCTAATGAAAAACTGTTTTTT	CASSVGGVPNEKLFF
TRBJ2-7	NA	TRBV5-4	NA	TGTGCCAGCCGCTTGACATTAAGCTCCTACGAGCAGTACTTC	CASRLTLSSYEQYF
TRBJ1-2	NA	TRBV6-5	NA	TGTGCCAGCAGTTACCCTGGGGGGGGAAGCTATGGCTACACCTTC	CASSYPGGGSYGYTF
TRBJ1-5	NA	TRBV10-3	NA	TGTGCCATCAGTCAAAGACAGGACAATCAGCCCCAGCATTTT	CAISQRQDNQPQHF
TRBJ2-1	TRBD1	TRBV6-5	NA	TGTGCCAGCAGGGGGACAGCCTACAATGAGCAGTTCTTC	CASRGTAYNEQFF